One sample yielded the 23 T cell receptor beta chains listed below, sequenced in a study of shared clonotypes between healthy human individuals. Naive CD8 populations comprised CD45RO-negative cells positively selected for CCR7, excluding terminally differentiated effector memory CD45RA+ cells. Here immunoSEQ multiplex PCR was the method, and the copy in TCRdb shows in-frame clones only, minus some. Of millions of clones listed, about 95% were seen once; the top ten hold roughly 1%. Source material: naive CD8+ T cells sorted from blood. The receptors originated from a young man in good health.

The chain has TRBV29-1 and TRBJ2-7, with no clear D. Trimming cost V 3 bases and J 2 bases, with 8 bases left between them. The CDR3 consists of 12 residues. From germline, CDR1 is SQVTM and CDR2 ANQGSEA. In nucleotides, the CDR3 is TGCAGCGTTGAGCTCGATACCTACGAGCAGTACTTC. Its translation is CSVELDTYEQYF.

CDR3 DNA sequence: TGCGCCAGCAGTTTCACCGGGACTCTCAATGAGCAGTTCTTC. It is translated as CASSFTGTLNEQFF. The chain carries TRBV10-2 and TRBJ2-1, with TRBD2 as a possible D gene (6 bases). Germline V gene data show CDR1 as WSHSY and CDR2 as SAAADI. The CDR3 length is 14 residues. The ends were cut back, 5 bases at V and 6 bases at J, with 14 bases in the middle.

This clone was observed a single time. The chain employs TRBV7-9 and TRBJ2-2; D tentatively reads TRBD1 or TRBD2 (5 bases each). The CDR3 spans 17 residues. From germline, CDR1 is SEHNR and CDR2 FQNEAQ (reference sequence). The V end lost 1 base, the J end lost 1 base, and 13 bases lay between the germline ends. The DNA for the CDR3 is TGTGCCAGCAGCTTAGAAGATGGGACGGAGAACACCGGGGAGCTGTTTTTT. Protein: CASSLEDGTENTGELFF.

The J gene is TRBJ2-3, the V gene TRBV6-5; 7 nucleotides match TRBD2. Unmatched junction bases numbered 6, after V lost 6 bases and J lost 0 bases. This CDR3 is built from 15 residues. Germline CDR1 MNHEY, CDR2 SVGAGI. CDR3 in amino acids: CASRLGGSSTDTQYF. CDR3 DNA: TGTGCCAGCAGACTCGGGGGGTCTAGCACAGATACGCAGTATTTT.

As to this clone: The same CDR3 also results from other DNA sequences found in this sample. The chain uses TRBV7-2 and TRBJ1-3; 7 nucleotides line up with TRBD1. From germline, CDR1 is SGHTA and CDR2 FQGNSA. The CDR3 consists of 15 residues. The ends lost 3 bases at V and 0 bases at J; junction bases unmatched: 2. DNA of the CDR3: TGTGCCAGCAGCTTGGACAGGAGCTCTGGAAACACCATATATTTT. Its translation is CASSLDRSSGNTIYF.

This chain links TRBV19 with TRBJ2-7; D remains unclear. Between the trimmed V and J ends, which lost 5 bases and 0 bases, there was a span of 11 bases. This CDR3 is built from 14 residues. Germline V gene lookup returns CDR1 LNHDA and CDR2 SQIVND (reference sequence). CDR3 nucleotide sequence: TGTGCCAGTAGTCCCACTGGTCCCTCCTACGAGCAGTACTTC. Translating gives CASSPTGPSYEQYF.

This clone is a singleton in its sample. Written as DNA, the CDR3 is TGCGCCAGCAGCCAAGTTCTAGGGAGGGACACAGATACGCAGTATTTT. Translating gives CASSQVLGRDTDTQYF. The chain recombines TRBV4-3 with TRBJ2-3; 7 bases line up with TRBD2. V shed 1 base, J shed 2 bases, and the junction held 6 bases outside the gene matches. This CDR3 region has 16 residues. Germline CDR1 is LGHNA and CDR2 is YSLEER.

The CDR3 is CASSLFAGGWDTQYF. Written as DNA, the CDR3 is TGTGCCAGCAGCTTATTCGCGGGAGGCTGGGATACGCAGTATTTT. The gene calls are TRBV11-2 and TRBJ2-3; 8 bases are a match to TRBD2. V was pared by 2 bases and J by 6 bases, with 7 bases of the junction left unmatched. Germline assignment: CDR1 SGHAT and CDR2 FQNNGV. The CDR3 loop spans 15 amino acids. The variable domain in full, completed from reference TRBV11-2 and TRBJ2-3, reads EAGVAQSPRYKIIEKRQSVAFWCNPISGHATLYWYQQILGQGPKLLIQFQNNGVVDDSQLPKDRFSAERLKGVDSTLKIQPAKLEDSAVYLCASSLFAGGWDTQYFGPGTRLTVL.

The chain uses TRBV13 and TRBJ2-3; the match to TRBD2 covers 10 bases. The CDR3 runs to 17 residues. Trimming took 0 bases from V and 6 from J; bases not matched to a gene: 9. Per the germline V gene, CDR1 is PRHDT and CDR2 is FYEKMQ (reference sequence). The CDR3 region is CASSLGVAGGLADTQYF. The CDR3 DNA is TGTGCCAGCAGCTTAGGAGTAGCGGGGGGCCTGGCGGATACGCAGTATTTT.

V gene TRBV7-2 combines with J gene TRBJ2-7, with D perhaps TRBD1 or TRBD2 (5 bases each). Germline CDR1 reads SGHTA; CDR2 reads FQGNSA. Trimming took 3 bases from V and 0 from J, leaving 9 bases between them. The CDR3 extends over 14 amino acids. CDR3 nucleotides: TGTGCCAGCAGCTTGGGGGTTACCTCCTACGAGCAGTACTTC. Its protein is CASSLGVTSYEQYF.

As regards this clone: Other nucleotide sequences in the sample specify the same CDR3. The chain is built from TRBV9 and TRBJ1-1; D unresolved. The CDR3 loop spans 12 amino acids. The V end lost 1 base, the J end lost 3 bases, and 4 bases lay between the germline ends. From germline, CDR1 is SGDLS and CDR2 YYNGEE. The CDR3 DNA is TGTGCCAGCAGCGTAACGGACACTGAAGCTTTCTTT. Its translation is CASSVTDTEAFF. The whole variable domain, remainder taken from reference TRBV9 and TRBJ1-1, is DSGVTQTPKHLITATGQRVTLRCSPRSGDLSVYWYQQSLDQGLQFLIQYYNGEERAKGNILERFSAQQFPDLHSELNLSSLELGDSALYFCASSVTDTEAFFGQGTRLTVV.

This clone appeared once. The chain carries TRBV5-6 and TRBJ2-5; 7 bases agree with TRBD1. Germline V gene sequence: CDR1 SGHDT, CDR2 YYEEEE. V was pared by 3 bases and J by 1 base, with 12 bases of the junction left unmatched. The CDR3 consists of 17 residues. In DNA, the CDR3 is TGTGCCAGCAGCTCGGACAGGTTTGAAGGGGGCCAAGAGACCCAGTACTTC. It yields the protein CASSSDRFEGGQETQYF.

The V gene is TRBV6-5, the J gene TRBJ1-5; 8 bases agree with TRBD1. V lost 6 bases and J lost 11; bases outside the gene matches: 6. The CDR3 is 12 amino acids. Per the germline V gene, CDR1 is MNHEY and CDR2 is SVGAGI. The CDR3 is CASRGQGPTQHF. CDR3 nucleotide sequence: TGTGCCAGCAGAGGACAGGGCCCGACCCAGCATTTT.

The chain recombines TRBV29-1 with TRBJ2-2; 12 bases align to TRBD1. Germline V lookup: CDR1 SQVTM, CDR2 ANQGSEA. The CDR3 consists of 14 residues. The V gene end was trimmed by 6 bases and the J gene end by 7 bases; junction bases not matched to a gene: 6. CDR3 in DNA: TGCAGCGTAACCGGGACAGGGGGCGGCGGGGAGCTGTTTTTT. Its protein product is CSVTGTGGGGELFF.

With respect to this clone: Germline is not matched at one junction end, which may reflect a read error. The chain joins TRBV13 to TRBJ2-2; the D gene is possibly TRBD1 (6 bases). CDR1 is PRHDT and CDR2 is FYEKMQ in the germline V gene (reference sequence). The CDR3 extends over 15 amino acids. CDR3 DNA sequence: TGTGCCAGCACCTGGGGACACCCGAAGACCGGGGAGCTGTTTTTT. It specifies CASTWGHPKTGELFF.

V gene TRBV7-9 combines with J gene TRBJ1-1; no clear D gene. Per the germline V gene, CDR1 is SEHNR and CDR2 is FQNEAQ (reference sequence). CDR3 length: 13 residues. V lost 5 bases, J lost 2 bases, and 9 bases lay in between. The CDR3: CASSPIINTEAFF. CDR3 DNA sequence: TGTGCCAGCAGCCCAATCATAAACACTGAAGCTTTCTTT.

The J gene is TRBJ1-3, the V gene TRBV9, with D unresolved. The V end lost 4 bases, the J end lost 2 bases, and 7 bases lay between the germline ends. Looked up from germline, CDR1 is SGDLS and CDR2 is YYNGEE. The CDR3 is 13 amino acids. Here the CDR3 DNA reads TGTGCCAGCAGCTCTGAGGCTGGAAACACCATATATTTT. This encodes CASSSEAGNTIYF.

The chain uses TRBV6-5 and TRBJ2-7; D uncertain. The CDR3 spans 15 residues. The V end lost 0 bases, the J end lost 0 bases, and 9 bases lay between the germline ends. CDR1 is MNHEY, CDR2 SVGAGI, per germline. The CDR3 nucleotides are TGTGCCAGCAGTTACTCGAATGCGGACTCCTACGAGCAGTACTTC. Encoded protein: CASSYSNADSYEQYF.

The rearrangement uses TRBV6-4 and TRBJ2-2; TRBD2 might be the D (5 bases). V dropped 6 bases and J dropped 6 bases, with 11 bases sitting between them. The CDR3 is made up of 13 amino acids. CDR1 is MRHNA and CDR2 is SNTAGT in the germline V gene. CDR3 protein: CASSPLGAGELFF. The CDR3 nucleotides read TGTGCCAGCAGCCCTCTCGGGGCCGGGGAGCTGTTTTTT.

The rearrangement uses TRBV14 and TRBJ2-1; 10 bases are a match to TRBD2. The CDR3 is made up of 18 amino acids. Germline assignment: CDR1 SGHDN and CDR2 FVKESK. J was trimmed by 4 bases and V by 0 bases; bases with no gene match: 9. CDR3 in DNA: TGTGCCAGCAGCCAAGAAGGATTCGGACTAGCGGCTTACAATGAGCAGTTCTTC. This gives the protein CASSQEGFGLAAYNEQFF.

The chain carries TRBV5-1 and TRBJ2-2, with unresolved D. The ends were cut back, 0 bases at V and 2 bases at J, with 8 bases in the middle. This CDR3 contains 15 residues. Germline-derived CDR1 and CDR2 are SGHRS and YFSETQ. The CDR3 region has the DNA TGCGCCAGCAGCTTGGTGGTGGGCAACACCGGGGAGCTGTTTTTT. It codes for CASSLVVGNTGELFF.

The V call is TRBV5-4, the J call TRBJ2-1; 7 nucleotides line up with TRBD1. The CDR3 contains 13 residues. V was pared by 4 bases and J by 6 bases, with 4 bases of the junction left unmatched. CDR1 and CDR2 from the germline V gene are SGHNT and YYREEE (reference sequence). CDR3 in amino acids: CASSPDRTNEQFF. DNA of the CDR3: TGTGCCAGCAGCCCGGACAGGACCAATGAGCAGTTCTTC.

The CDR3 here is CASSADLGQGTNYGYTF. The CDR3 DNA is TGTGCCAGCAGCGCCGACCTAGGACAGGGAACAAACTATGGCTACACCTTC. The rearrangement joins TRBV11-2 to TRBJ1-2; TRBD1 agrees at 8 bases. Per germline, CDR1 SGHAT and CDR2 FQNNGV. The junction had 13 bases not matched to a gene; V was cut back by 5 bases and J by 2 bases. The CDR3 is 17 residues long.